This T cell receptor (beta chain) emerged from a study of T cell responses to AZD1222 COVID-19 vaccine. Study results and caveats: Reportedly, nearly half the spike-specific TCRs target unmutated variant regions. Donors were largely white British and mainly female; clonal diversity was possibly underestimated. Along spike, vaccine-associated CD4 TCRs were found throughout, with dominance at 160-218 and 743-854. Baseline testing showed seropositivity in only six AZD1222 recipients.

A word on this clone: Its target is not known.

Assay used: immunoSEQ multiplex PCR; TCRdb lists only in-frame clones, some missing. Of roughly 110,000 clones listed, 92% were seen once; the top ten hold around 8.6%. V was clipped by 5 bases and J by 5 bases; unmatched bases: 4. The germline V gene has CDR1 MRHNA and CDR2 SNTAGT. The CDR3 runs to 14 residues. The receptor comes from an adult who received the AZD1222 COVID-19 vaccine. The V call is TRBV6-4, the J call TRBJ2-1, with 9 bases fitting TRBD2. The source was peripheral blood, collected 28 days after the second AZD1222 dose. The CDR3 coding sequence is TGTGCCAGCAGTAAGCGGGAGGCTGACAATGAGCAGTTCTTC. It specifies CASSKREADNEQFF.